The T cell receptor (beta chain) described here comes from a study of PD-1 blockade in classical Hodgkin lymphoma. The protocol was immunoSEQ multiplex PCR, while the TCRdb copy is restricted to in-frame clones and leaves out a portion. The profile covers some 96,000 clones, with roughly 80% appearing a single time and about 16% taken by the ten largest. Every patient had relapsed following autologous stem cell transplantation, and cohorts differed in brentuximab vedotin exposure. Complete response, partial response or progressive disease was recorded as best response. Concerning this clone: Its antigen is not known.

Findings and caveats of the study: Newly diagnosed patients were reported to exhibit reduced baseline TCR diversity relative to healthy donors.

The V gene's germline CDR1 is LNHDA and CDR2 SQIVND (reference sequence). Between the trimmed V and J ends, which lost 6 bases and 5 bases, there was a span of 17 bases. The CDR3 is 14 amino acids. The input for sequencing was peripheral blood mononuclear cells (PBMCs), taken before the second cycle of nivolumab. The V and J genes are TRBV19 and TRBJ2-7; D is perhaps TRBD1 (6 bases). This clonotype originated in a human donor with classical Hodgkin lymphoma. CDR3 loop: CASRISPGVDEQYF. CDR3 bases: TGTGCCAGTAGGATCTCTCCAGGGGTGGACGAGCAGTACTTC.